This TCR beta chain was identified in a study of cytomegalovirus exposure and HLA in healthy donors. Study-level findings and limits: Upon later analysis, TCR association rates were observed to vary by HLA locus, being highest for DRB1 and lowest for HLA-C. As a later analysis showed, a missense DCLRE1C variant was linked to trimming of TCR beta V- and J-genes. Rare sequences made up most TCRs, while some public TCRs were found in many donors.

Note on this clone: Its specificity is unknown.

The PCR was carried out with 60 Vbeta primers and 13 Jbeta primers. Method: immunoSEQ multiplex PCR; TCRdb's copy keeps in-frame clones and lacks some. The sample yields some 120,000 clones, 83% seen once. The sequence was collected from a woman in her 40s in good health and CMV-seropositive. The sequencing sample was made of PBMCs.

DNA for the CDR3: TGTGCCAGCAGTTATCCGGGACTAGCGGGAGAGCAGTACTTC. This translates into CASSYPGLAGEQYF. V is TRBV6-6 and J is TRBJ2-5; 14 nucleotides match TRBD2. Trimming at V came to 3 bases and at J to 11 bases, leaving 5 bases not matched to a gene. The CDR3 consists of 14 residues. Germline CDR1 reads MNHNY; CDR2 reads SVGAGI (reference sequence).